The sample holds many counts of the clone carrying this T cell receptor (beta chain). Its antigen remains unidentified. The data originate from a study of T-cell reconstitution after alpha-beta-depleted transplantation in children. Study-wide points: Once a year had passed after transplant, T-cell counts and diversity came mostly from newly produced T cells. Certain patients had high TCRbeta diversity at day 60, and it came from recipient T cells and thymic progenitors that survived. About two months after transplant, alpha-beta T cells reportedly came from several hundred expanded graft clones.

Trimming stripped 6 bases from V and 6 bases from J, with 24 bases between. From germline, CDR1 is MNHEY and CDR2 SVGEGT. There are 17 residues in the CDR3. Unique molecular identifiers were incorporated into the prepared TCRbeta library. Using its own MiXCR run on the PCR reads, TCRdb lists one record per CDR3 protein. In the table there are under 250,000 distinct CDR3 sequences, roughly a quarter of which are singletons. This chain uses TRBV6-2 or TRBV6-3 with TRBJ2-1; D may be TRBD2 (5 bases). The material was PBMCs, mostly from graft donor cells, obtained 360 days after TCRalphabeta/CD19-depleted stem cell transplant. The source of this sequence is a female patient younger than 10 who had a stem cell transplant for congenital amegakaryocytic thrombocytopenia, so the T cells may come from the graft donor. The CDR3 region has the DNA TGTGCCAGCAGCCGATTCCCCGGACTCAGGTTGCGCAATGAGCAGTTCTTC. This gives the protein CASSRFPGLRLRNEQFF.